This entry lists 21 T cell receptor beta chains sequenced from one sample in a study of cytomegalovirus exposure and HLA in healthy donors. PCR amplification relied on 60 Vbeta primers (plus 13 Jbeta primers). The method was immunoSEQ multiplex PCR; TCRdb's version includes in-frame clones alone and lacks a portion of them. The sample has about 110,000 clones; roughly 13% are singletons. Sequencing used PBMCs. All receptors come from a man aged 35 to 55 in good health and CMV-seropositive.

This chain links TRBV27 with TRBJ1-5; D possibly corresponds to TRBD1 (5 bases). V was clipped by 1 base and J by 5 bases, with 9 bases between them. Germline-derived CDR1 and CDR2 are MNHEY and SMNVEV (reference sequence). The CDR3 loop spans 14 amino acids. The CDR3 coding sequence is TGTGCCAGCAGTTTATGGGGCAGGGATCAGCCCCAGCATTTT. It encodes CASSLWGRDQPQHF.

V is TRBV7-9 and J is TRBJ1-2, with TRBD1 matching over 10 bases. This CDR3 is built from 14 residues. Unmatched junction bases numbered 3, after V lost 6 bases and J lost 2 bases. Germline lookup yields CDR1 SEHNR and CDR2 FQNEAQ (reference sequence). CDR3 protein: CASSRDRGNYGYTF. Written as DNA, the CDR3 is TGTGCCAGCAGTCGGGACAGGGGAAACTATGGCTACACCTTC. The entire variable domain, with the rest obtained from reference TRBV7-9 and TRBJ1-2, is as follows: DTGVSQNPRHKITKRGQNVTFRCDPISEHNRLYWYRQTLGQGPEFLTYFQNEAQLEKSRLLSDRFSAERPKGSFSTLEIQRTEQGDSAMYLCASSRDRGNYGYTFGSGTRLTVV.

The chain links TRBV5-4 to TRBJ2-7, with D possibly being TRBD2 (6 bases). The germline gives CDR1 SGHNT, CDR2 YYREEE (reference sequence). V dropped 2 bases and J dropped 0 bases, with 12 bases sitting between them. The CDR3 sequence is 15 residues long. The CDR3 here is CASSFGGTHSYEQYF. The CDR3 bases are TGTGCCAGCAGCTTTGGAGGGACTCACTCCTACGAGCAGTACTTC.

A few counts support this clone. This chain connects TRBV5-4 to TRBJ1-1; maybe TRBD1 (5 bases). The CDR3 loop spans 13 amino acids. The germline gives CDR1 SGHNT, CDR2 YYREEE (reference sequence). V lost 0 bases and J 4 bases, leaving 7 bases between the germline ends. The CDR3 coding sequence is TGTGCCAGCAGCTTGGGGGGCCCCACTGAAGCTTTCTTT. Translated: CASSLGGPTEAFF.

The rearrangement links TRBV12-5 to TRBJ1-1; D call uncertain. From germline, CDR1 is LGHNT and CDR2 FRNRAP. The CDR3 covers 11 residues. Written as DNA, the CDR3 is TGTGCGGGTGCCCGGGACACTGAAGCTTTCTTT. Translating it yields CAGARDTEAFF.

This clone was counted a few times. The V and J genes are TRBV4-3 and TRBJ2-7, with TRBD2 matching 11 bases. Unmatched junction bases numbered 0, after V lost 1 base and J lost 1 base. This CDR3 is 15 amino acids long. The germline gives CDR1 LGHNA, CDR2 YSLEER. The CDR3 reads CASSQGLAGSYEQYF. CDR3 DNA: TGCGCCAGCAGCCAAGGACTAGCGGGATCCTACGAGCAGTACTTC.

The V gene is TRBV7-6, the J gene TRBJ1-4; TRBD1 might be the D (5 bases). Germline values: CDR1 SGHVS, CDR2 FNYEAQ. This CDR3 is 15 amino acids long. The V and J ends lost 5 bases and 11 bases respectively, with 21 bases between them. For the CDR3, the DNA is TGTGCCAGCAGCCCTCTGCAAGGGGCCTTTCGGAAACTGTTTTTT. Its protein is CASSPLQGAFRKLFF.

The chain couples TRBV5-8 to TRBJ2-7; a possible D gene is TRBD2 (6 bases). The germline V and J ends were trimmed by 5 bases and 2 bases, with 20 bases remaining between them. Germline CDR1 SGHTS, CDR2 YDEGEE. This CDR3 has 16 residues. The CDR3 here is CASRRKGASVTYEQYF. The CDR3 region has the DNA TGTGCCAGCAGACGAAAAGGAGCTAGCGTCACCTACGAGCAGTACTTC.

The rearrangement uses TRBV6-1 and TRBJ2-2; no definite D call. The CDR3 is 15 amino acids. V lost 6 bases and J lost 3, with 14 bases in between. Germline CDR1 reads MNHNS; CDR2 reads SASEGT. In DNA form, the CDR3 reads TGTGCCAGCAGCCGCGCTAGGCCGGACACCGGGGAGCTGTTTTTT. Its translation: CASSRARPDTGELFF.

There are a few counts of this clone. The CDR3 DNA reads as TGTGCCAGCATCAAAGACGGGGGAGCCCACGAGCAGTACTTC. This translates into CASIKDGGAHEQYF. The chain recombines TRBV6-6 with TRBJ2-7; a possible D gene is TRBD2 (6 bases). Germline-derived CDR1 and CDR2 are MNHNY and SVGAGI (reference sequence). The V end was cut by 7 bases, the J end by 5 bases, with 18 bases between. The CDR3 totals 14 residues.

This clone was observed a few times. The chain recombines TRBV19 with TRBJ1-5, with D uncertain. This CDR3 has 15 residues. V lost 2 bases, J lost 6 bases, and 14 bases lay in between. The germline V gene encodes CDR1 LNHDA and CDR2 SQIVND (reference sequence). The CDR3 coding sequence is TGTGCCAGTAGTATACTAGGGCTTGAGGGTCAGCCCCAGCATTTT. As protein: CASSILGLEGQPQHF.

This clone was counted only a few times. The same CDR3 also results from other DNA sequences found in this sample. Here the CDR3 DNA reads TGCGCCAGCAGCCAGGCGGGCGGACAAAACATTCAGTACTTC. Translated: CASSQAGGQNIQYF. V and J are TRBV5-1 and TRBJ2-4; D possibly corresponds to TRBD2 (5 bases). The V gene's germline CDR1 is SGHRS and CDR2 YFSETQ. CDR3 length: 14 residues. Trimming pared 4 bases from V and 5 bases from J, leaving 13 bases between.

This clone was detected a few times. The chain recombines TRBV27 with TRBJ2-7; D remains ambiguous. The V and J ends lost 6 bases and 0 bases respectively, with 12 bases between them. This CDR3 is 14 amino acids long. Per germline, CDR1 MNHEY and CDR2 SMNVEV (reference sequence). The CDR3 DNA sequence: TGTGCCAGCAGGTCTCTAGGTAGCTCCTACGAGCAGTACTTC. This encodes CASRSLGSSYEQYF.

The chain couples TRBV29-1 to TRBJ1-2; D is perhaps TRBD1 (6 bases). The CDR3 spans 14 residues. The germline CDR1 and CDR2 sequences are SQVTM and ANQGSEA. Trimming stripped 1 base from V and 0 bases from J, with 9 bases between. The CDR3: CSVEVGTTNYGYTF. In DNA, the CDR3 is TGCAGCGTTGAAGTGGGGACAACTAACTATGGCTACACCTTC.

This rearrangement joins TRBV25-1 to TRBJ2-2; 9 nucleotides agree with TRBD1. The germline CDR1 and CDR2 sequences are MGHDK and SYGVNS. The J segment lost 1 base and the V segment lost 3 bases, leaving 3 bases of the junction unmatched. This CDR3 has 16 residues. The CDR3 sequence is CASSEAGQGNTGELFF. The CDR3 DNA sequence: TGTGCCAGCAGTGAGGCGGGACAGGGGAACACCGGGGAGCTGTTTTTT.

This clone has just a few counts. V gene TRBV6-5 combines with J gene TRBJ2-1; weak D call: TRBD2 (7 bases). Trimming took off 6 bases at V and 0 bases at J, with 12 bases between the two ends. Per the germline V gene, CDR1 is MNHEY and CDR2 is SVGAGI. This CDR3 spans 15 amino acids. The CDR3 nucleotides are TGTGCCAGCAGACCGGGGGGCAGCTCCTACAATGAGCAGTTCTTC. Protein product: CASRPGGSSYNEQFF.

This clone showed up just a few times. The chain combines TRBV7-9 with TRBJ2-7; 13 bases are a match to TRBD2. The CDR3 is made up of 18 amino acids. The germline gives CDR1 SEHNR, CDR2 FQNEAQ (reference sequence). After removal of 6 bases from V and 0 bases from J, the junction contained 11 bases not matched to a gene. The CDR3 sequence is CASRKTSGRTNSSYEQYF. DNA for the CDR3: TGTGCCAGCAGGAAGACTAGCGGGAGGACGAACAGCTCCTACGAGCAGTACTTC.

V and J are TRBV19 and TRBJ2-7; possibly TRBD1 for D (6 bases). This CDR3 spans 15 amino acids. CDR1 is LNHDA, CDR2 SQIVND, per germline (reference sequence). The V and J ends lost 7 bases and 2 bases respectively, with 18 bases between them. The chain's CDR3 is CASTFTHRDAYEQYF. Written as DNA, the CDR3 is TGTGCCAGTACCTTTACCCACAGGGACGCCTACGAGCAGTACTTC.

This clone was recorded only once. The chain recombines TRBV12-2 with TRBJ1-2. TRBV12-2 is labeled a pseudogene. CDR3 length equals 16 residues. The CDR3 here is CASRLAPGREEYGYTF. As DNA, the CDR3 is TGTGCAAGTCGCTTAGCCCCCGGACGGGAGGAGTATGGCTACACCTTC.

The genes are TRBV15 and TRBJ2-1; 15 bases agree with TRBD2. The CDR3 runs to 19 residues. The ends lost 1 base at V and 1 base at J; junction bases unmatched: 5. CDR1 and CDR2 (germline): LNHNV, YYDKDF (reference sequence). CDR3 in amino acids: CATSRGGLAGGPSYNEQFF. DNA for the CDR3: TGTGCCACCAGCAGAGGAGGACTAGCGGGAGGGCCGTCCTACAATGAGCAGTTCTTC. Together with reference TRBV15 and TRBJ2-1, the CDR3 gives the full variable domain: DAMVIQNPRYQVTQFGKPVTLSCSQTLNHNVMYWYQQKSSQAPKLLFHYYDKDFNNEADTPDNFQSRRPNTSFCFLDIRSPGLGDTAMYLCATSRGGLAGGPSYNEQFFGPGTRLTVL.

This clone was observed a handful of times. Other DNA variants within this sample encode the same CDR3. CDR3 sequence reads: CASSPGTSGTYEQYF. The CDR3 DNA sequence: TGTGCCAGCTCCCCTGGGACTAGCGGAACCTACGAGCAGTACTTC. The gene calls are TRBV18 and TRBJ2-7; TRBD2 matches at 11 bases. The V and J ends lost 6 bases and 2 bases, in that order; junction bases with no gene match: 6. The CDR3 is 15 residues long. Germline CDR1 is KGHSH and CDR2 is LQKENI.